A single sample is the source of the 8 T cell receptor beta chains below, sequenced in a study of cytomegalovirus exposure and HLA in healthy donors. Here immunoSEQ multiplex PCR was the method, and the copy in TCRdb shows in-frame clones only, minus some. In the table there are some 170,000 clones, approximately 86% of which are singletons. The sequenced sample was PBMCs. The receptors stem from a woman aged 18-29 years in good health and CMV-seronegative.

V is TRBV18 and J is TRBJ1-1, with a weak D call TRBD1 (5 bases). The length of the CDR3 is 15 residues. CDR1 KGHSH and CDR2 LQKENI come from the germline V gene. The ends were cut back, 2 bases at V and 1 base at J, with 11 bases in the middle. The CDR3 sequence: CASSPRQQENTEAFF. CDR3 in DNA: TGTGCCAGCTCACCAAGGCAACAGGAGAACACTGAAGCTTTCTTT.

This chain connects TRBV29-1 to TRBJ2-3; TRBD2 matches 9 bases. Unmatched junction bases numbered 18, after V lost 5 bases and J lost 0 bases. Per the germline V gene, CDR1 is SQVTM and CDR2 is ANQGSEA. The CDR3 covers 19 residues. The CDR3 loop reads CSVPPMRGGYILSTDTQYF. CDR3 nucleotide sequence: TGCAGCGTTCCTCCTATGCGGGGGGGATACATACTTAGCACAGATACGCAGTATTTT.

The chain recombines TRBV4-3 with TRBJ2-3; TRBD2 matches 8 bases. The length of the CDR3 is 18 residues. Germline loops: CDR1 LGHNA, CDR2 YSLEER. J lost 2 bases, V lost 0 bases, and 10 bases had no gene match. Written as DNA, the CDR3 is TGCGCCAGCAGCCAAGAGAACGGGGCGGGAGGTGTCACAGATACGCAGTATTTT. This translates into CASSQENGAGGVTDTQYF.

This chain links TRBV2 with TRBJ2-1; 13 bases are shared with TRBD2. This CDR3 has 15 amino acids. V dropped 6 bases and J dropped 8; count of bases not matched to a gene: 7. Germline loops: CDR1 SNHLY, CDR2 FYNNEI. The CDR3 protein is CASRETSGGPDEQFF. DNA for the CDR3: TGTGCCAGCAGGGAGACTAGCGGGGGGCCCGATGAGCAGTTCTTC.

The chain recombines TRBV5-1 with TRBJ1-3, with D possibly matching TRBD1 (6 bases). This CDR3 contains 15 residues. With 0 bases removed from V and 0 bases from J, the gap between germline ends came to 7 bases. CDR1 SGHRS and CDR2 YFSETQ come from the germline V gene. The CDR3 DNA reads as TGCGCCAGCAGCTTGGGGGACACCTCTGGAAACACCATATATTTT. Translation: CASSLGDTSGNTIYF.

The chain has TRBV2 and TRBJ1-5; 8 nucleotides match TRBD1. V shed 2 bases, J shed 4 bases, and the junction held 4 bases outside the gene matches. Per the germline V gene, CDR1 is SNHLY and CDR2 is FYNNEI. The CDR3 extends over 15 amino acids. The CDR3 nucleotides read TGTGCCAGCAGTGAAAGACAGGGGAAGAATCAGCCCCAGCATTTT. Protein product: CASSERQGKNQPQHF.

The gene calls are TRBV6-1 and TRBJ2-7; weak D call: TRBD2 (5 bases). The length of the CDR3 is 15 residues. Germline lookup yields CDR1 MNHNS and CDR2 SASEGT. V lost 2 bases to trimming and J lost 2 bases, with 13 bases between them. This chain's CDR3 is CASSEPGLAPYEQYF. The CDR3, as DNA: TGTGCCAGCAGTGAACCTGGGTTAGCGCCCTACGAGCAGTACTTC.

This clone came up once. This sequence joins TRBV2 and TRBJ1-1; perhaps TRBD1 as D (5 bases). Germline-derived CDR1 and CDR2 are SNHLY and FYNNEI. The V end was cut by 8 bases, the J end by 8 bases, with 18 bases between. The CDR3 is made up of 13 amino acids. The CDR3 DNA is TGTGCCAGCCTCATAAGGAGGGGCTTAGAAGCTTTCTTT. Its protein is CASLIRRGLEAFF. The full variable domain, its missing parts supplied by reference TRBV2 and TRBJ1-1, is EPEVTQTPSHQVTQMGQEVILRCVPISNHLYFYWYRQILGQKVEFLVSFYNNEISEKSEIFDDQFSVERPDGSNFTLKIRSTKLEDSAMYFCASLIRRGLEAFFGQGTRLTVV.